The source of this TCR beta chain is a study of molecular identifiers for immune sequencing clone quantification. TCRdb recomputed calls from the PCR reads with MiXCR, one row per CDR3 protein. The data contain roughly 100,000 distinct CDR3 sequences, about 35% of them singletons. The germline gives CDR1 SGHNT, CDR2 YYREEE (reference sequence). This CDR3 region has 15 residues. Of note for this clonotype: A junction boundary mismatches the germline segment, possibly from a read error.

The V gene is TRBV5-4, the J gene TRBJ1-5; the D gene is possibly TRBD1 (6 bases). This clonotype originated in a human donor in good health. Some libraries in this study had Jurkat cell RNA spiked in. The specimen was naive CD8+ T cells from blood, with Jurkat cell RNA spiked in. As for subset: FACS-sorted CD8+CD4-CCR7+CD45RA+ naive T cells. CDR3 sequence reads: CASGLDRDTYQPQHF. The CDR3 coding sequence is TGTGCCAGCGGCTTGGACCGGGACACCTATCAGCCCCAGCATTTT.